These 13 T cell receptor beta chains originate from one sample sequenced in a study of graft-versus-host responses after intestinal transplantation. Sequencing used immunoSEQ multiplex PCR; TCRdb keeps in-frame clones, though not all of them. The data hold more than 10,000 clones, with approximately 93% observed a single time. Sequencing was performed on PBMCs, taken roughly 930 days after intestinal transplantation. These receptors all stem from a human patient who received an intestinal transplant, so some T cells may come from the graft donor.

The chain is built from TRBV19 and TRBJ2-4, with 9 nucleotides matching TRBD1. Germline trimming cut 10 bases from V and 2 bases from J; bases unmatched to any gene: 15. Germline V gives CDR1 LNHDA, CDR2 SQIVND (reference sequence). The CDR3 contains 17 residues. CDR3 bases: TGTGCCACTACCGGGACAGGGTGGTTTTCTACCAAAAACATTCAGTACTTC. It yields the protein CATTGTGWFSTKNIQYF.

The J gene is TRBJ1-2, the V gene TRBV5-1, with 8 bases identical to TRBD1. Per germline, CDR1 SGHRS and CDR2 YFSETQ. Losses at the gene ends were 6 bases for V and 4 bases for J; bases not matched to a gene: 5. This CDR3 has 13 residues. As DNA, the CDR3 is TGCGCCAGCACCCAGGGGGCGTTCTATGGCTACACCTTC. Amino acids: CASTQGAFYGYTF.

The CDR3 loop reads CASSGQADRPQETQYF. In DNA form, the CDR3 reads TGTGCCAGCTCAGGGCAGGCCGACAGGCCCCAAGAGACCCAGTACTTC. The chain joins TRBV18 to TRBJ2-5, with D perhaps matching TRBD1 (6 bases). Germline-derived CDR1 and CDR2 are KGHSH and LQKENI. This CDR3 region has 16 residues. V was shortened by 5 bases and J by 1 base, with 17 bases between the two germline ends.

The chain is built from TRBV2 and TRBJ1-6; D is unclear. This CDR3 comprises 13 residues. From germline, CDR1 is SNHLY and CDR2 FYNNEI. The V end was cut by 7 bases, the J end by 8 bases, with 12 bases between. The CDR3 loop reads CASKTQEHSPLHF. The CDR3, as DNA: TGTGCCAGCAAGACGCAGGAGCATTCACCCCTCCACTTT.

Note on this clone: At one end, the junction sequence differs from germline, possibly due to a read error. Other DNA sequences from this sample encode an identical CDR3 as well. V usage is TRBV10-2 and J usage is TRBJ1-2; D ambiguous. The CDR3 consists of 17 residues. Germline V CDR1 and CDR2: WSHSY, SAAADI. DNA for the CDR3: TGCGCCAGCAGCACCGTATCCGGGGAAGGAGGAGACTATGGCTACACCTTT. Translated: CASSTVSGEGGDYGYTF.

The rearrangement joins TRBV6-4 to TRBJ1-1; perhaps TRBD1 as D (6 bases). With 6 bases removed from V and 1 base from J, the gap between germline ends came to 27 bases. The germline V gene encodes CDR1 MRHNA and CDR2 SNTAGT. There are 19 residues in the CDR3. The CDR3 DNA reads as TGTGCCAGCAGCCAGTTCGGTCAGGGGCCTCACTATACGAACACTGAAGCTTTCTTT. Translated, it gives CASSQFGQGPHYTNTEAFF.

The rearrangement uses TRBV6-1 and TRBJ1-2, with a possible D match to TRBD1 (6 bases). The CDR3 is 17 amino acids. Per the germline V gene, CDR1 is MNHNS and CDR2 is SASEGT. The V and J ends lost 4 bases and 3 bases respectively, with 21 bases between them. The CDR3 nucleotides read TGTGCCAGCAGTGGCACGGGGGGCCCGTACCCAGACTATGGCTACACCTTC. Encoded protein: CASSGTGGPYPDYGYTF.

V is TRBV19 and J is TRBJ2-4; D call uncertain. Trimming removed 6 bases from V and 0 bases from J, with 9 bases in between. Germline CDR1 is LNHDA and CDR2 is SQIVND (reference sequence). The CDR3 loop spans 14 amino acids. The CDR3 region is CASSRSAAKNIQYF. In DNA form, the CDR3 reads TGTGCCAGTAGCCGTTCGGCAGCCAAAAACATTCAGTACTTC.

This chain links TRBV19 with TRBJ2-2; no reliable D call. The V end lost 3 bases, the J end lost 4 bases, and 3 bases lay between the germline ends. The CDR3 has 12 amino acids. CDR1 is LNHDA and CDR2 is SQIVND in the germline V gene (reference sequence). CDR3: CASSMVTGELFF. CDR3 in DNA: TGTGCCAGTAGTATGGTCACCGGGGAGCTGTTTTTT.

This sequence joins TRBV6-6 and TRBJ1-2; perhaps TRBD1 as D (6 bases). The CDR3 loop spans 14 amino acids. V dropped 2 bases and J dropped 4 bases, with 11 bases sitting between them. Germline V lookup: CDR1 MNHNY, CDR2 SVGAGI (reference sequence). CDR3 DNA sequence: TGTGCCAGCAGTTACACAGGGATTAGCTATGGCTACACCTTC. Amino acids: CASSYTGISYGYTF.

The V gene is TRBV2, the J gene TRBJ2-7; weak D call: TRBD2 (6 bases). This CDR3 has 16 amino acids. Trimming cost V 10 bases and J 0 bases, with 22 bases left between them. Germline CDR1 reads SNHLY; CDR2 reads FYNNEI. The CDR3 sequence: CATQFGGSSRSYEQYF. In DNA form, the CDR3 reads TGTGCCACCCAGTTTGGGGGGTCTTCACGCTCCTACGAGCAGTACTTC.

This chain joins TRBV5-8 and TRBJ1-1; D is ambiguous. Germline V CDR1 and CDR2: SGHTS, YDEGEE. Trimming stripped 4 bases from V and 6 bases from J, with 13 bases between. This CDR3 has 13 amino acids. CDR3 nucleotides: TGTGCCAGCAGCCAGGCGGGCGGTGCTGAAGCTTTCTTT. Translated: CASSQAGGAEAFF.

The V gene is TRBV6-6, the J gene TRBJ1-1; perhaps TRBD1 as D (5 bases). Germline values: CDR1 MNHNY, CDR2 SVGAGI (reference sequence). Trimming cost V 5 bases and J 2 bases, with 12 bases left between them. This CDR3 region has 14 residues. As DNA, the CDR3 is TGTGCCAGCAGTCCCGGGGGACCTAACACTGAAGCTTTCTTT. As protein: CASSPGGPNTEAFF.